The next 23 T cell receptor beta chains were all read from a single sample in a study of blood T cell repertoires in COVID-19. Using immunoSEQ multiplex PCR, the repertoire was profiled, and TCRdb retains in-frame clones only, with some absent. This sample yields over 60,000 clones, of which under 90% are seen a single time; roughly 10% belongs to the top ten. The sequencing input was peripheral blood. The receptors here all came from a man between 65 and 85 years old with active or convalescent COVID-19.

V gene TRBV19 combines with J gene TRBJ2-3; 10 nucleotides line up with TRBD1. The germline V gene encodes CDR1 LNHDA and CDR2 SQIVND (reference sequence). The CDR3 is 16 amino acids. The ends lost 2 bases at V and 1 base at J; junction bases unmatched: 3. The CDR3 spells CASSISGTGGTDTQYF. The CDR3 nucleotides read TGTGCCAGTAGTATAAGCGGGACAGGGGGCACAGATACGCAGTATTTT.

DNA of the CDR3: TGTGCCAGCAGTCCACAGGGAGCTGGGGCCAACGTCCTGACTTTC. Encoded protein: CASSPQGAGANVLTF. The J gene is TRBJ2-6, the V gene TRBV7-6, with a tentative D call TRBD1 (6 bases). V was clipped by 6 bases and J by 2 bases, with 11 bases between them. This CDR3 has 15 amino acids. Germline CDR1 SGHVS, CDR2 FNYEAQ.

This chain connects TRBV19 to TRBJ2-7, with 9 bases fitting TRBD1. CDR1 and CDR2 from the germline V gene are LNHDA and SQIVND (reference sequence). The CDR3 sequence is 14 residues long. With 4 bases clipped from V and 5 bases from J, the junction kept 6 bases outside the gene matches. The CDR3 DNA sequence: TGTGCCAGTAGTAGGGACAGGGCGTCGCACGAGCAGTACTTC. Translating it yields CASSRDRASHEQYF. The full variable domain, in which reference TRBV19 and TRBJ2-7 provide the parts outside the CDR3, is DGGITQSPKYLFRKEGQNVTLSCEQNLNHDAMYWYRQDPGQGLRLIYYSQIVNDFQKGDIAEGYSVSREKKESFPLTVTSAQKNPTAFYLCASSRDRASHEQYFGPGTRLTVT.

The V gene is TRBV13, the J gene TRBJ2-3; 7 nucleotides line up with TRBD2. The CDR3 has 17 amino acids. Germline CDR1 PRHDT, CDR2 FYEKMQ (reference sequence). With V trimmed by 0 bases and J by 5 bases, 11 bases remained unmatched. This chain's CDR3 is CASSLGILAGAGDTQYF. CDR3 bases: TGTGCCAGCAGCTTAGGCATTCTTGCGGGAGCGGGAGATACGCAGTATTTT.

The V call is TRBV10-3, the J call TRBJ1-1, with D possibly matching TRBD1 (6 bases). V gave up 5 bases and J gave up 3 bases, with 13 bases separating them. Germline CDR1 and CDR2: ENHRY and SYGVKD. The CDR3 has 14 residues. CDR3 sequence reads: CAISSTGSDTEAFF. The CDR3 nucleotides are TGTGCCATCAGTTCCACAGGGAGCGACACTGAAGCTTTCTTT.

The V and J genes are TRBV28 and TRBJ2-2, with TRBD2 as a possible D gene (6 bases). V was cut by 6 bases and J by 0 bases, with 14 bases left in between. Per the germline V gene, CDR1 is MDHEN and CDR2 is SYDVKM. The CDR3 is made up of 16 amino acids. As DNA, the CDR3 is TGTGCCAGCAGCCCCGCGGGACTTACGAACACCGGGGAGCTGTTTTTT. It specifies CASSPAGLTNTGELFF.

CDR3 sequence (DNA): TGTGCCAGCAGCCGGACAGGGGGCAAAGAGGGGAACTATGGCTACACCTTC. Protein product: CASSRTGGKEGNYGYTF. V usage is TRBV7-9 and J usage is TRBJ1-2, with 11 bases lining up with TRBD1. Germline lookup yields CDR1 SEHNR and CDR2 FQNEAQ (reference sequence). Unmatched junction bases numbered 10, after V lost 5 bases and J lost 2 bases. This CDR3 comprises 17 residues. Variable domain in full (rest from reference TRBV7-9 and TRBJ1-2): DTGVSQNPRHKITKRGQNVTFRCDPISEHNRLYWYRQTLGQGPEFLTYFQNEAQLEKSRLLSDRFSAERPKGSFSTLEIQRTEQGDSAMYLCASSRTGGKEGNYGYTFGSGTRLTVV.

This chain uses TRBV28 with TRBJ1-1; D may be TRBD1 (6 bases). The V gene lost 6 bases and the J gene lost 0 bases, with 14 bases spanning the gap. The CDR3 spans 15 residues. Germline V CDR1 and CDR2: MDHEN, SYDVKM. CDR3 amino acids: CASRRGGTMNTEAFF. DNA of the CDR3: TGTGCCAGCAGGAGGGGGGGAACCATGAACACTGAAGCTTTCTTT.

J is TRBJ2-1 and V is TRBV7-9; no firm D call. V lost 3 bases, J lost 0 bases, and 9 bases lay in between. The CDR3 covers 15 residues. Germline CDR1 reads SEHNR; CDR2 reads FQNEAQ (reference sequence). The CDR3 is CASSFSEVSYNEQFF. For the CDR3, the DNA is TGTGCCAGCAGCTTCTCTGAGGTCTCCTACAATGAGCAGTTCTTC.

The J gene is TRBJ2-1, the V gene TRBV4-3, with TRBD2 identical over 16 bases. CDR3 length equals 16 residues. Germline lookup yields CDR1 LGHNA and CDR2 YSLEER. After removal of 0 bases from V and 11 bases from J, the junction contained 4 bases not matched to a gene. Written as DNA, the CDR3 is TGCGCCAGCAGCCAAGAGGCGGGACTAGCGGGAGGGCAGCAGTTCTTC. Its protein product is CASSQEAGLAGGQQFF.

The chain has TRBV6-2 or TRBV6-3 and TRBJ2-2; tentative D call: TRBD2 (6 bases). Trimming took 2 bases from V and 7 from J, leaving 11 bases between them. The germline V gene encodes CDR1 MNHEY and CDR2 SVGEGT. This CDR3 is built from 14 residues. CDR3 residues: CASSYKRTNGELFF. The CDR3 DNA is TGTGCCAGCAGTTACAAACGGACTAACGGGGAGCTGTTTTTT.

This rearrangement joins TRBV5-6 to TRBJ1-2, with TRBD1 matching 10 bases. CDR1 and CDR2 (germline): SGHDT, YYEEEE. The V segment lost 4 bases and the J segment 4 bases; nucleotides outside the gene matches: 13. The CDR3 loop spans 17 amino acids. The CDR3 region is CASSRGRQGAFGYGYTF. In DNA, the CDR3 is TGTGCCAGCAGCCGCGGTCGACAGGGGGCCTTTGGCTATGGCTACACCTTC.

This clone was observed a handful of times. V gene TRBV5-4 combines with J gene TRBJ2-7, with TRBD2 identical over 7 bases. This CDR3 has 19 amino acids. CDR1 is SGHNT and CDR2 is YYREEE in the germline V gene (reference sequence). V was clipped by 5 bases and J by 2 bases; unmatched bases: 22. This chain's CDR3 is CASSRGDSVLSRITYEQYF. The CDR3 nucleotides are TGTGCCAGCAGTCGGGGGGACTCCGTGCTCTCCCGAATAACCTACGAGCAGTACTTC. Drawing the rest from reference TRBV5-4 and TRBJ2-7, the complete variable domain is ETGVTQSPTHLIKTRGQQVTLRCSSQSGHNTVSWYQQALGQGPQFIFQYYREEENGRGNFPPRFSGLQFPNYSSELNVNALELDDSALYLCASSRGDSVLSRITYEQYFGPGTRLTVT.

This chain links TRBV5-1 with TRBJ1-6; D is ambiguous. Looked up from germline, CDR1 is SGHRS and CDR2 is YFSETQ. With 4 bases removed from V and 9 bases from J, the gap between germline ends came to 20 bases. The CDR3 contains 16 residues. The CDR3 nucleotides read TGCGCCAGCAGCCTCGACCCCGGGAGGGTTGGTTCACCCCTCCACTTT. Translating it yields CASSLDPGRVGSPLHF.

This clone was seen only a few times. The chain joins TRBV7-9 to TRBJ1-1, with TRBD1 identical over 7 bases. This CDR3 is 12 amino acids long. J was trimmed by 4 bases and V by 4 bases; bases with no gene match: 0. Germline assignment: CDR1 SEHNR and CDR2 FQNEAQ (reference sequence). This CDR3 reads CASSSGGTEAFF. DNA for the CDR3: TGTGCCAGCAGCTCAGGGGGCACTGAAGCTTTCTTT.

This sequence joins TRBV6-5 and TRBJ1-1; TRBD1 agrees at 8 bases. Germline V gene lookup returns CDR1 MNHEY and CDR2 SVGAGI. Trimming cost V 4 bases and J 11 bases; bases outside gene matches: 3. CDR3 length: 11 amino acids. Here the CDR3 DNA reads TGTGCCAGCAGTTCCCAGGGGGCGGCTTTCTTT. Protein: CASSSQGAAFF.

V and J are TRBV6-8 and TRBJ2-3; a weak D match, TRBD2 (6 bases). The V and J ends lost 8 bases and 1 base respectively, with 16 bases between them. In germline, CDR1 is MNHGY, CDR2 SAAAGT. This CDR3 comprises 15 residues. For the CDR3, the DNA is TGTGCCAGCTCTTCCGGGAGAGGGGGCACAGATACGCAGTATTTT. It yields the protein CASSSGRGGTDTQYF.

CDR3 loop: CASSPLQGLSIYGYTF. CDR3 sequence (DNA): TGCGCCAGCAGCCCGTTACAGGGACTATCAATCTATGGCTACACCTTC. The chain couples TRBV4-1 to TRBJ1-2; tentatively, D is TRBD1 (6 bases). The CDR3 is made up of 16 amino acids. From germline, CDR1 is MGHRA and CDR2 YSYEKL. Trimming removed 4 bases at V and 4 bases at J, with 19 bases between.

For the CDR3, the DNA is TGTGCCAGCAGCGGACTAGCGGGAGGGGACACCGGGGAGCTGTTTTTT. This translates into CASSGLAGGDTGELFF. This sequence joins TRBV5-4 and TRBJ2-2; 15 nucleotides align to TRBD2. Germline CDR1 SGHNT, CDR2 YYREEE (reference sequence). This CDR3 comprises 16 residues. V shed 4 bases, J shed 3 bases, and the junction held 1 base outside the gene matches.

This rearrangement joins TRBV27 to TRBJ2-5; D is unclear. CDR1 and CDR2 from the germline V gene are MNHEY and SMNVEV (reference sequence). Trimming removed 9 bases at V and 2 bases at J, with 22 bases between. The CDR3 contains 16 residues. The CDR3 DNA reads TGTGCCAGTGCCTGGGCCTGGCGAAGAGATCAAGAGACCCAGTACTTC. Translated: CASAWAWRRDQETQYF.

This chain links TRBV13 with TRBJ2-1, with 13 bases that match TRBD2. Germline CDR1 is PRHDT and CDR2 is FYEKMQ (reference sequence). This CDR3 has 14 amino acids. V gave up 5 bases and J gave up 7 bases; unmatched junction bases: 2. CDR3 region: CASSPTSGRNEQFF. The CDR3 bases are TGTGCCAGCAGCCCGACTAGCGGGAGGAATGAGCAGTTCTTC.

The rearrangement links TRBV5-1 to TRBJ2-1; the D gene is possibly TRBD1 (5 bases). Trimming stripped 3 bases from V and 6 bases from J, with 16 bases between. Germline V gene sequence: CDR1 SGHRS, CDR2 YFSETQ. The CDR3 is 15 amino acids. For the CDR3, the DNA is TGCGCCAGCAGCTCTCAGGGTGTCAGGTCCAATGAGCAGTTCTTC. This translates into CASSSQGVRSNEQFF.

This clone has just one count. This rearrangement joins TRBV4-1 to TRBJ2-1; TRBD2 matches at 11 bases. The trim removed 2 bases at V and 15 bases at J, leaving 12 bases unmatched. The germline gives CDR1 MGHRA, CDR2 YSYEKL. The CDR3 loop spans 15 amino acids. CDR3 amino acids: CASSQIGLAGGGLFF. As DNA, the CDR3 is TGCGCCAGCAGCCAAATTGGGCTAGCGGGAGGCGGGTTGTTCTTC.